This T cell receptor (beta chain) was identified during a study of control samples from healthy donors and cancer patients. The CDR3 length is 15 residues. The V gene lost 1 base and the J gene lost 2 bases, with 11 bases spanning the gap. The V gene's germline CDR1 is LNHNV and CDR2 YYDKDF (reference sequence). Measured with immunoSEQ multiplex PCR; TCRdb has only the in-frame clones, and not every one. This repertoire shows approximately 100,000 clones, approximately 87% found once; its top ten account for roughly 2%. This receptor was identified in a woman aged 40 to 50 in good health. The chain is built from TRBV15 and TRBJ1-2; the D is unclear. Material for sequencing was blood. In DNA form, the CDR3 reads TGTGCCACCAGCAGAGGGTGGCAGCTCAACTATGGCTACACCTTC. Protein sequence: CATSRGWQLNYGYTF.